Listed here are 13 T cell receptor beta chains from one sample, sequenced in a study of T-cell memory formation after mild COVID-19. One entry per CDR3 protein results from TCRdb running MiXCR on the 5' RACE reads. The data show about 88,000 distinct CDR3 sequences, with around a quarter seen just once and under 50% held by the top ten. Sequencing was performed on PBMCs or a T cell subset sorted from them (not recorded which). The receptors were sampled from a man between 18 and 29 years old who had mild COVID-19 (a few samples of this study predate the infection). Cell type and time point are not known.

This chain links TRBV13 with TRBJ2-1; TRBD1 matches 8 bases. CDR1 and CDR2 (germline): PRHDT, FYEKMQ (reference sequence). The CDR3 length is 18 residues. Trimming at V came to 5 bases and at J to 10 bases, leaving 22 bases not matched to a gene. The CDR3 spells CASSLDLEQRTGPLEQFF. DNA for the CDR3: TGTGCCAGCAGCCTCGACCTGGAGCAGAGGACAGGGCCTCTCGAGCAGTTCTTC. The full variable domain, rest sourced from reference TRBV13 and TRBJ2-1, is AAGVIQSPRHLIKEKRETATLKCYPIPRHDTVYWYQQGPGQDPQFLISFYEKMQSDKGSIPDRFSAQQFSDYHSELNMSSLELGDSALYFCASSLDLEQRTGPLEQFFGPGTRLTVL.

V gene TRBV27 combines with J gene TRBJ2-4, with 9 bases aligning to TRBD1. V lost 3 bases to trimming and J lost 7 bases; unmatched junction nucleotides: 1. Germline values: CDR1 MNHEY, CDR2 SMNVEV (reference sequence). The CDR3 runs to 13 residues. The CDR3 bases are TGTGCCAGCAGTTTCGGACAGGGGAACATTCAGTACTTC. It is translated as CASSFGQGNIQYF.

The V gene is TRBV9, the J gene TRBJ2-3, with a possible D match to TRBD1 (6 bases). Trimming took off 7 bases at V and 2 bases at J, with 17 bases between the two ends. The germline CDR1 and CDR2 sequences are SGDLS and YYNGEE. The CDR3 is made up of 15 amino acids. CDR3 in DNA: TGTGCCAGCGGGCCCGAGGGGACATACACAGATACGCAGTATTTT. Translation gives CASGPEGTYTDTQYF.

This clonotype was seen only a few times. The chain joins TRBV15 to TRBJ2-1; D is undetermined. Germline V gene lookup returns CDR1 LNHNV and CDR2 YYDKDF (reference sequence). The CDR3 length is 13 residues. Trimming pared 5 bases from V and 11 bases from J, leaving 16 bases between. DNA for the CDR3: TGTGCCACCAGCTCCCAGATTGAGACACAGCAGTTCTTC. Translation: CATSSQIETQQFF.

This clonotype has more than one count but fewer than ten. The chain links TRBV4-1 to TRBJ2-1, with unresolved D. CDR1 is MGHRA and CDR2 is YSYEKL in the germline V gene. V gave up 1 base and J gave up 7 bases, with 8 bases separating them. CDR3 length: 13 amino acids. The CDR3 region is CASSQVWGNEQFF. In DNA form, the CDR3 reads TGCGCCAGCAGCCAAGTGTGGGGTAATGAGCAGTTCTTC.

The chain joins TRBV12-3 or TRBV12-4 to TRBJ2-2; 12 bases agree with TRBD1. With V trimmed by 7 bases and J by 5 bases, 8 bases remained unmatched. The CDR3 runs to 16 residues. CDR3 sequence: CASTFRDRGQTGELFF. In nucleotides, the CDR3 is TGTGCCAGCACTTTCCGGGACAGGGGGCAGACCGGGGAGCTGTTTTTT.

The chain joins TRBV14 to TRBJ2-1; D unclear. Germline V gene sequence: CDR1 SGHDN, CDR2 FVKESK. The CDR3 contains 16 residues. V dropped 3 bases and J dropped 0 bases, with 12 bases sitting between them. The CDR3 sequence is CASSHPRQDSYNEQFF. As DNA, the CDR3 is TGTGCCAGCAGCCATCCCAGGCAGGACTCCTACAATGAGCAGTTCTTC.

V and J are TRBV6-2 or TRBV6-3 and TRBJ2-7, with D possibly being TRBD1 (6 bases). Germline V gene sequence: CDR1 MNHEY, CDR2 SVGEGT. Trimming cost V 2 bases and J 3 bases, with 11 bases left between them. The length of the CDR3 is 14 residues. This chain's CDR3 is CASSYGGNRYEQYF. CDR3 DNA sequence: TGTGCCAGCAGTTACGGGGGCAATCGCTACGAGCAGTACTTC.

This clonotype has only a few counts. The V call is TRBV12-3 or TRBV12-4, the J call TRBJ2-5; D assignment may be TRBD1 or TRBD2 (6 bases each). The CDR3 sequence is 15 residues long. Between the trimmed V and J ends, which lost 6 bases and 5 bases, there was a span of 19 bases. The CDR3 sequence is CASSRTGRLLETQYF. CDR3 coding DNA: TGTGCCAGCAGCCGAACAGGGAGGCTTTTGGAGACCCAGTACTTC.

The genes are TRBV6-5 and TRBJ1-1; no clear D. The CDR3 has 13 amino acids. V gave up 0 bases and J gave up 0 bases, with 2 bases separating them. Germline CDR1 MNHEY, CDR2 SVGAGI. The CDR3 loop is CASSYSVNTEAFF. The CDR3, as DNA: TGTGCCAGCAGTTACTCAGTGAACACTGAAGCTTTCTTT.

This clonotype was seen a handful of times. The CDR3 loop reads CASSYIGNTEAFF. The CDR3 DNA reads as TGTGCCAGCAGTTACATCGGGAACACTGAAGCTTTCTTT. The V call is TRBV6-5, the J call TRBJ1-1; D call uncertain. The CDR3 consists of 13 residues. Germline lookup yields CDR1 MNHEY and CDR2 SVGAGI. Trimming left V 2 bases short and J 1 base short, with 5 bases between.

This clonotype was counted only a few times. The V and J genes are TRBV4-3 and TRBJ2-6; 8 bases match TRBD1. This CDR3 has 17 amino acids. Germline trimming cut 5 bases from V and 2 bases from J; bases unmatched to any gene: 8. Germline loops: CDR1 LGHNA, CDR2 YSLEER. This chain's CDR3 is CASSAGPGGAGANVLTF. CDR3 DNA: TGCGCCAGCAGCGCCGGCCCAGGGGGCGCTGGGGCCAACGTCCTGACTTTC.

The V gene is TRBV6-6, the J gene TRBJ2-7; 7 bases fit TRBD1. CDR3 length: 15 amino acids. V trimming: 6 bases; J trimming: 0 bases; junction bases outside the gene matches: 8. The germline V gene encodes CDR1 MNHNY and CDR2 SVGAGI (reference sequence). CDR3 sequence: CASSRRQGFSYEQYF. The CDR3 coding sequence is TGTGCCAGCAGCCGACGACAGGGCTTCTCCTACGAGCAGTACTTC.